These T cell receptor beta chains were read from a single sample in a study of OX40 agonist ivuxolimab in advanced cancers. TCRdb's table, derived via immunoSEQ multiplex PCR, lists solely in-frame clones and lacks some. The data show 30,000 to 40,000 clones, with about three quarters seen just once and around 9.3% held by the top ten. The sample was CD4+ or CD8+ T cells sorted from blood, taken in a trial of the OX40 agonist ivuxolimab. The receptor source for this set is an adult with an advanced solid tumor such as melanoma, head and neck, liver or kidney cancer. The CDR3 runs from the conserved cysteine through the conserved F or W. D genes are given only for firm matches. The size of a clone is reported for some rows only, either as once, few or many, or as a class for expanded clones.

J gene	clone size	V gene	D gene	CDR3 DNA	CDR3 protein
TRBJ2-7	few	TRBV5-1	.	TGCGCCAGCAGCCCGGGGGACCAATACGAGCAGTACTTC	CASSPGDQYEQYF
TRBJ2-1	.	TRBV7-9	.	TGTGCCAGCAGCTTAGCGGGGAGTGAGCAGTTCTTC	CASSLAGSEQFF
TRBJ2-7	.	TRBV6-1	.	TGTGCCAGCAGTCTACCGACAGGCTCCTACGAGCAGTACTTC	CASSLPTGSYEQYF
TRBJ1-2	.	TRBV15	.	TGTGCCACCAGCAGAGGTGGGACGGGGAACTATGGCTACACCTTC	CATSRGGTGNYGYTF
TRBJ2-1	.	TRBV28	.	TGTGCCAGCAGTCTAGGAGGATCCGGGGATCAACTTGAGCAGTTCTTC	CASSLGGSGDQLEQFF
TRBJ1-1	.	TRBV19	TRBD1	TGTGCCAGTAGTAAGGGCAGGGGGAATGCTGAAGCTTTCTTT	CASSKGRGNAEAFF
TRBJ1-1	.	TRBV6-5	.	TGTGCCAGCAGCCCCCGCTCGAATACTGAAGCTTTCTTT	CASSPRSNTEAFF
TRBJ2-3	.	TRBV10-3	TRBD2	TGTGCCATCAGTGTCGGCCTAGCGGGGGTTTTGCAGTATTTT	CAISVGLAGVLQYF
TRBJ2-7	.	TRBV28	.	TGTGCCAGCAGCTCGGTTGTCTACGAGCAGTACTTC	CASSSVVYEQYF
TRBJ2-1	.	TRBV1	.	TGCACCAGCAGCCAAGAGAATTGCGGGACGTACAATGAGCAGTTCTTC	CTSSQENCGTYNEQFF
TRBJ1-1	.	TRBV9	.	TGTGCCAGCAGCGGCCCCTCGGTCACTGAAGCTTTCTTT	CASSGPSVTEAFF
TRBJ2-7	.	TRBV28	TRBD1	TGTGCCAGCAGCTCAGGGGGCTCTGGCGAGCAGTACTTC	CASSSGGSGEQYF
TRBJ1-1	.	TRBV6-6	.	TGTGCCAGCAGTTACCCAGCTTTCTTT	CASSYPAFF